This TCR beta chain was retrieved from a study of T cells in tuberculosis. The study, taken as a whole, reports: GMM-specific TCRs were nearer to active tuberculosis alpha repertoires, suggesting expansion.

Clones were read by immunoSEQ multiplex PCR, and TCRdb kept only the in-frame ones, dropping some. Here the sample spans 30,000 or so clones, 95% being singletons. Latent tuberculosis screening used tuberculin skin test and IGRA at entry. To note about this clone: Its matching antigen is unknown.

Sample: PBMCs. This TCR was recovered from a donor aged 10 to 29 with latent tuberculosis or without tuberculosis infection.

The CDR3 here is CSVEGLAGSDPYEQYF. Written as DNA, the CDR3 is TGCAGCGTTGAGGGACTAGCGGGGAGTGATCCCTACGAGCAGTACTTC. The chain links TRBV29-1 to TRBJ2-7, with TRBD2 identical over 13 bases. Germline V lookup: CDR1 SQVTM, CDR2 ANQGSEA. V gave up 3 bases and J gave up 2 bases; unmatched junction bases: 7. This CDR3 region has 16 residues.